This T cell receptor beta chain was identified during a study of cytomegalovirus exposure and HLA in healthy donors. Study-level results: One later analysis reportedly identified an Asian-associated ancestry cluster that showed fewer N-insertions than the approximately 700-donor mean. Per a later analysis, 18,000 or so TCR beta sequences showed association with HLA alleles at 0.05 false discovery rate.

Participants comprised healthy donors of bone marrow. Trimming removed 6 bases from V and 11 bases from J; junction bases left unmatched: 9. Germline values: CDR1 MNHNS, CDR2 SASEGT. The CDR3 loop spans 12 amino acids. The PCR made use of 60 Vbeta and 13 Jbeta primers. Sequencing was performed with immunoSEQ multiplex PCR; in TCRdb, only in-frame clones are kept and a portion is missing. The table has over 200,000 clones, 70% to 80% seen once. On this clone: Its antigen is undetermined.

The TCR originated in a male donor in good health and CMV-seronegative. The sample was PBMCs. This rearrangement joins TRBV6-1 to TRBJ2-7; 8 bases align to TRBD2. The CDR3 nucleotides are TGTGCCAGCAGCCTAACGGGGGGGATGGAGTACTTC. Translation: CASSLTGGMEYF.